This record concerns one TCR beta chain sequence. This clonotype was recorded at least ten times. What this receptor recognizes is not known. No qualities accompany the bases; no much larger clone lies one base away. The sample belongs to a study of spatial heterogeneity in lung cancer (dated by TCRdb to the late 2010s). For the study in its entirety: More beta-chain than alpha-chain transcripts were consistently detected, likely reflecting higher beta-chain transcript abundance. Nonsynonymous mutation counts, determined by whole-exome sequencing of tumor tissue, were related to features of the TCR repertoire. In non-small cell lung cancer, the study quantitatively compared TCR alpha and beta repertoires across several tumor regions, matched nontumor lung, and blood. Both alpha and beta chains were TCR-sequenced in 200 to 250 tumor regions, about 69 matched nontumor lung samples and more than 50 PBMC samples obtained at surgery. In the raw uncorrected reads, each unique combination of TCR and UMI appeared on average more than ten times.

General conclusions and limits of the study: Additional single-cell paired TCR alpha and beta sequencing was considered necessary to confirm, at a functional level, the hypothesis that regional TCRs recognize regional mutations.

This specimen's time point label, interpreted: sample taken at primary tumor resection. Donors were 65 to 85 patients with early-stage, untreated non-small cell lung cancer from the lung TRACERx cohort. Whole RNA extracted from tumor and nontumor lung tissue, or from cryopreserved PBMC samples, was used for TCR sequencing without cell sorting. Only patients for whom sufficient RNA was available from at least two tumor regions were selected for TCR sequencing. Before selection, tumor and adjacent nontumor lung specimens were reviewed by a lung pathologist. Inclusive of the bounding cysteine and phenylalanine, the CDR3 is 17 residues long. The retained sequence is limited to the CDR3, 51 bases, with the frame set at the first base. Trimming at the junction amounts to 0 bases on V and 0 bases on J, and the germline ends lie 17 bases apart. From the germline V gene (reference sequence), CDR1 is GTSNPN and CDR2 is SVGIG.

Library preparation was by 5' RACE. The listed sequencing device is NextSeq 500. In the TCR library protocol, a unique molecular identifier was attached to each TCR cDNA molecule so that PCR and sequencing errors could be corrected. As for the authors' bioinformatics: TCR identification, UMI-based error correction and CDR3 extraction were performed with Decombinator tools. TCRs above a frequency of 2 per 1,000, corresponding to the top 1% of the tumor frequency distribution, were defined as expanded. Rényi diversity was computed with the R vegan package after subsampling each repertoire 100 times to 5,000 TCRs. To build CDR3 similarity networks, amino acid triplet string-kernel similarity was used, and CDR3s were connected when their pairwise similarity was above 0.82. TCRdb reprocessed the public reads (quality trimming at Q25 with fastp, clone calling with MiXCR) and kept in-frame beta chains. CDR3 protein duplicates are merged, each entry listing the most common genes and DNA. In this record, the V and J calls reflect TCRdb's handling and not the investigators' own analysis. Here the sample has about 3,500 distinct CDR3 sequences; about 3% occur a single time. In total, the top ten clones hold 9.5% to 15% of the sample.

This TCR was sampled from a female donor with early-stage non-small cell lung cancer. The chain was built from TRBV30 and TRBJ1-2, with TRBD1 as a weak D call on 6 bases. The source material was normal lung tissue next to the tumor, sampled at surgery. The DNA sequence reads TGTGCCTGGAGTGTCAGACAGTGGGGGCTCGCTAACTATGGCTACACCTTC. Translated, it reads CAWSVRQWGLANYGYTF.